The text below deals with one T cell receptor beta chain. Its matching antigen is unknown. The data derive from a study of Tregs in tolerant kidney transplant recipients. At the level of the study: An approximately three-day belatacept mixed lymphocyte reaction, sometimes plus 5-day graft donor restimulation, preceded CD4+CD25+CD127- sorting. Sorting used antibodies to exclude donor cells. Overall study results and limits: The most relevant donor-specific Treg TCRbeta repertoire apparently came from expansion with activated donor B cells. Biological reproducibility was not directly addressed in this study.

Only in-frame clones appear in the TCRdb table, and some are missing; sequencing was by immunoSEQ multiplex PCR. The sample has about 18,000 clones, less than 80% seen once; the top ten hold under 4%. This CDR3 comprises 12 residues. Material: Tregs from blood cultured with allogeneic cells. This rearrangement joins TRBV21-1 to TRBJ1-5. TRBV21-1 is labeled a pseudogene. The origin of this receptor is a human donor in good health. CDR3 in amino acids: CASSKGGQPQHF. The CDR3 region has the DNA TGTGCCAGCAGCAAAGGGGGTCAGCCCCAGCATTTT.